This T cell receptor beta chain was obtained from a study of CD8+CD57+ T cells in acquired aplastic anemia (dated by TCRdb to 2017 to 2018). General notes on the study: A mean of approximately 3 ug of DNA, ranging from roughly 0.18 to 30 ug, was extracted from sorted CD4+ and CD8+ cells. A CD8+CD57+ expansion meant a frequency higher than the mean frequency seen in healthy subjects. What the study reported, not specific to this receptor: Between patients and healthy controls, no significant difference in CD8+ Simpson's diversity was found (P=0.060). Fewer than 30 CD8+ CDR3 sequences were found in both patients and controls but appeared to be highly expressed in patients and within the immunodominant clones of the patients.

Patients chosen for sequencing had shown expansion of CD8+CD57+ cells by flow cytometry. Every patient had a diagnosis of severe acquired aplastic anemia based on International Study of Aplastic Anemia and Agranulocytosis and Camitta criteria. Patients had received no therapy at the time of blood sampling. The study deep-sequenced TCR repertoires of sorted CD4+ and CD8+ blood T cells from severe aplastic anemia patients and healthy subjects. Patients were enrolled in the USA under clinicaltrials.gov protocols 00001620, 01623167, 00001397, 00071045, 00081523 and 00961064. Ficoll-Paque density gradient centrifugation was used to isolate peripheral blood mononuclear cells. Before DNA extraction, CD4+ and CD8+ T cells were sorted by FACS or by magnetic beads. Genomic DNA served as template for TCR beta VDJ combination and CDR3 sequence profiling. TCR repertoire sequencing was run on an Illumina HiSeq 2000. Under the source paper's analysis protocol: Repertoire assessment relied on Simpson's diversity index, CDR3 size and DJ length profiles, and TRBV/TRBJ rearrangement plots. Whichever DNA sequence was most abundant in the deep sequencing data was defined as the immunodominant clone. CDR3 amino acid sequences were checked for sharing across subjects and were also compared against the VDJdb database and published repertoires. Using fastp at Q25 and MiXCR, TCRdb reprocessed the public reads and kept productive beta chains. A single entry per CDR3 protein holds the most common genes and DNA from its merged rows. TCRdb's processing, not the study's, gives the V and J calls here. This sample comprises 220,000 or so distinct CDR3 sequences, roughly two thirds of them detected only once. The ten biggest clones cover 58% of the sample.

There are many counts of this clonotype. No antigen is known for it. Base qualities are not provided; no much larger clone lies one nucleotide away. Germline trimming amounts to 5 bases on V and 2 bases on J, with 6 as the count of junction bases outside the gene matches. The CDR3 runs 15 residues from the cysteine to the phenylalanine. The DNA shown is the 45-base CDR3, in frame from base 1. The sequence was collected from a human donor with aplastic anemia. The chain uses TRBV12-3 or TRBV12-4 and TRBJ2-1, with 7 bases in between that match TRBD1. The source material was sorted CD4+, CD8+, or CD8+CD57+ T cells (not recorded which) from PBMCs. Here is the DNA: TGTGCCAGCAGTGTGGAGACAGGGACCTACAATGAGCAGTTCTTC. It translates as CASSVETGTYNEQFF.